This T cell receptor (beta chain) was captured by sequencing in a study of vaccination effects on CD4 cells after COVID-19. Broader study findings: Both infection-induced and vaccine-induced clones contracted markedly at late post-vaccination timepoints.

Prior to sequencing, the ViraFEST assay stimulated PBMC with viral peptide pools, which expanded the antigen-specific CD4+ T cells. Researchers isolated CD4+ T cells once less than 13 days of culture had elapsed. PCR showed that the person got SARS-CoV-2 infection at some point between March and December 2020. It was two doses of either the BNT162b2 or mRNA-1273 vaccine that participants received. Every well housed around 2.1 million PBMC, which grew in culture alongside about 11 IU/ml IL-2 and around 9.4 ug/ml peptides. As for this clone: The antigen remains undetermined.

Sequencing was performed with immunoSEQ multiplex PCR; in TCRdb, only in-frame clones are kept and a portion is missing. The top ten hold approximately 21% of the sample, which has approximately 15,000 clones, more than 65% seen once. The CDR3 covers 16 residues. V lost 0 bases and J lost 0; bases outside the gene matches: 1. In germline, CDR1 is LNHNV, CDR2 YYDKDF (reference sequence). Sequencing was performed on CD4+ T cells from PBMCs cultured with SARS-CoV-2 spike peptides, taken after COVID-19 vaccination. This receptor was taken from a human donor who had a prior SARS-CoV-2 infection. The rearrangement joins TRBV15 to TRBJ2-1, with TRBD2 identical over 8 bases. The CDR3 DNA reads as TGTGCCACCAGCAGAGAAACTAGCGGCTCCTACAATGAGCAGTTCTTC. Translation: CATSRETSGSYNEQFF.